This T cell receptor beta chain was observed in a study of blood T cell repertoires in COVID-19. This CDR3 contains 15 residues. Trimming shortened V by 7 bases and J by 0 bases, and 12 bases separated the two germline ends. The germline V gene has CDR1 MNHEY and CDR2 SVGAGI. Data came from immunoSEQ multiplex PCR; TCRdb stores just in-frame clones and leaves some out. The sample holds roughly 150,000 clones; approximately 83% are singletons and the top ten take roughly 5.6%. Across 24 US areas, participants ranged in age from roughly 18 to 95 years. This TCR derives from a man aged 65-85 years who had been exposed to COVID-19. The rearrangement joins TRBV6-5 to TRBJ2-2; D may be TRBD1 (6 bases). The sequenced material came from PBMCs or T cells enriched from blood (not recorded which). CDR3 amino acids: CASTPRTANTGELFF. CDR3 in DNA: TGTGCCAGCACCCCGCGGACAGCGAACACCGGGGAGCTGTTTTTT.